Below, one T cell receptor beta chain is given with its context. An end of the junction does not agree with germline; a read error may underlie this. CDR1 and CDR2 (germline): SGHRS, YFSETQ. The CDR3 is made up of 17 amino acids. Amplification of TCR beta CDR3 regions used RNA as the template. In the first-round RT-PCR of the TCR CDR3, the HTBI primer set was used. Each CDR3 protein is one row after TCRdb ran MiXCR on the multiplex PCR reads. The sample has more than 350,000 distinct CDR3 sequences, roughly 15% seen once. The entry originates in a study of T cells in Graves' hyperthyroidism and ophthalmopathy.

Specimen: blood. This TCR derives from a young woman with Graves' ophthalmopathy. This chain links TRBV5-1 with TRBJ2-1; D possibly uses TRBD1 or TRBD2 (6 bases each). The CDR3 bases are TGCGCCAGCAGCTTTTTCCCCCCCGGGGGCTCCTTCAATGAGCAGTTCTTC. Its translation is CASSFFPPGGSFNEQFF.